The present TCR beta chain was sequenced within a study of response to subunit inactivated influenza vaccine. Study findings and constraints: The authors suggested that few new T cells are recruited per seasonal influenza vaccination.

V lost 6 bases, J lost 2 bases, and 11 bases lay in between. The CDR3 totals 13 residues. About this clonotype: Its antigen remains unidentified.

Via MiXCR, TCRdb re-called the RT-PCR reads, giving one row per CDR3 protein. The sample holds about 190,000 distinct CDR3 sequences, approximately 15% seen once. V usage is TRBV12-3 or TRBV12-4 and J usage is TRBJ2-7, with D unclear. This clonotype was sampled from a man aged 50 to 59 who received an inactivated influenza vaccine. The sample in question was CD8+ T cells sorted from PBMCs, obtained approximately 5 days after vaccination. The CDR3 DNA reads TGTGCCAGCAGCTACAGACCTCCCTACGAGCAGTACTTC. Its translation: CASSYRPPYEQYF.